Following are 2 T cell receptor beta chains from one sample sequenced in a study of Ad26.COV2.S vaccination and SARS-CoV-2 variants. The sample's treatment: 19 received Ad26.COV2.S at low or high dose, single or two shots; about 5 received placebo; per-sample allocation not given. Day 63 after the first injection of vaccine or placebo was the sampling time. Sequencing was performed with immunoSEQ multiplex PCR; in TCRdb, only in-frame clones are kept and a portion is missing. The sample lists about 680,000 clones; 89% were seen once. This sample comprised peripheral blood, obtained in a trial of Ad26.COV2.S vaccine versus placebo. The receptors derive from a person aged 18-60 years who received the Ad26.COV2.S COVID-19 vaccine or a placebo.

The chain has TRBV27 and TRBJ1-5; possible D gene TRBD1, 5 bases. This CDR3 has 17 amino acids. Germline V gene data show CDR1 as MNHEY and CDR2 as SMNVEV (reference sequence). Trimming cost V 2 bases and J 5 bases, with 19 bases left between them. This CDR3 reads CASSLTNGGVRDQPQHF. Here the CDR3 DNA reads TGTGCCAGCAGTTTAACTAACGGGGGGGTTAGAGATCAGCCCCAGCATTTT.

V gene TRBV15 combines with J gene TRBJ1-1; the D is unclear. This CDR3 comprises 14 residues. Germline V CDR1 and CDR2: LNHNV, YYDKDF (reference sequence). Trimming pared 0 bases from V and 2 bases from J, leaving 7 bases between. CDR3 protein: CATSRDRTNTEAFF. The CDR3 DNA is TGTGCCACCAGCAGAGACCGGACCAACACTGAAGCTTTCTTT.